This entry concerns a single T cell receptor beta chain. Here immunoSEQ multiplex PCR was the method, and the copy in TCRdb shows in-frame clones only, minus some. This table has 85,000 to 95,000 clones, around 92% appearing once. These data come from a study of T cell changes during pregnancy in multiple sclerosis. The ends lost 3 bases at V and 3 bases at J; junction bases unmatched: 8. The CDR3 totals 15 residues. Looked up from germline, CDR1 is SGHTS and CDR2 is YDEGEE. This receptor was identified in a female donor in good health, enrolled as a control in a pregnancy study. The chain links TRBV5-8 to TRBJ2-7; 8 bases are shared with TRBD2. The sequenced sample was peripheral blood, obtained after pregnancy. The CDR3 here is CASSYSGTSLYEQYF. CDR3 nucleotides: TGTGCCAGCAGCTATTCCGGGACTAGTCTCTACGAGCAGTACTTC.